This T cell receptor beta chain emerged from a study of blood T cells in healthy people across ages. V was clipped by 1 base and J by 2 bases, with 12 bases between them. The CDR3 has 15 amino acids. From germline, CDR1 is SGHAT and CDR2 FQNNGV. Alongside a J-beta primer mix, a sample-barcoded 5' primer served in a second PCR lasting roughly 7 to 11 cycles. TCRdb re-derived calls from the 5' RACE reads in MiXCR, one entry per CDR3 protein. The profile shows approximately 1.5 million distinct CDR3 sequences, about 31% of them singletons. Notes on the study in general: A roughly linear age-dependent decrease characterized TCR beta diversity per million T cells. CMV infection status of these donors was not known. Total diversity from one million sequenced T cells was likely underestimated. Both naive CD4+ cell counts and diversity were greater in long-lived donors than in aged donors.

This clonotype was observed many times. The antigen remains unidentified. Sequenced sample: blood. This chain links TRBV11-2 with TRBJ2-7; D possibly matches TRBD1 or TRBD2 (5 bases each). This TCR was sampled from a woman in her twenties or thirties in good health. DNA for the CDR3: TGTGCCAGCAGCTTAGCCGCCGGGACCACCTACGAGCAGTACTTC. This codes for CASSLAAGTTYEQYF.